The clone carrying this TCR beta chain was observed at least ten times. Its antigen is undetermined. 5'RACE template switching generated TCR cDNA, adding a universal primer site and UMIs. TCRdb ran MiXCR on the 5' RACE reads and lists one entry per CDR3 protein. The repertoire holds more than 95,000 distinct CDR3 sequences, under 8.5% seen once, with 2% to 3% in the top ten. The sample belongs to a study of T cells after yellow fever vaccination. General study results and limits: High-abundance clonotypes from the bulk population could contaminate FACS-sorted repertoires. Post-booster repertoires again held most primary-vaccination clones (about 96% CD4, 85% to 90% CD8).

In germline, CDR1 is SGHNT, CDR2 YYREEE (reference sequence). V trimming: 3 bases; J trimming: 2 bases; junction bases outside the gene matches: 7. The CDR3 totals 16 residues. The source was CD4+ T cells sorted from PBMCs, collected roughly 10 days after the first yellow fever vaccination. The clonotype was recovered from a young man who received the YFV17D yellow fever vaccine. The rearrangement links TRBV5-4 to TRBJ2-3; 9 bases agree with TRBD2. The DNA of the CDR3 is TGTGCCAGCAGCTCAGGCAGCGGGGGGATCACAGATACGCAGTATTTT. Residues: CASSSGSGGITDTQYF.